The clone carrying this TCR beta chain has more than one count but fewer than ten. Its antigen is unidentified. This entry belongs to a study of early T cells in non-severe SARS-CoV-2 infection. Study in general: Unsorted whole-blood RNA was sequenced in bulk, leaving chains unpaired. Study results and limitations: Matches to VDJdb favored anti-spike CD8 responses and missed private and CD4 specificities.

As part of library construction, unique molecular identifiers were attached to individual cDNA molecules. TCRdb fed the 5' RACE reads into MiXCR, producing one record per CDR3 protein. Of 65,000 to 90,000 distinct CDR3 sequences listed, roughly an eighth are singletons. V trimming: 2 bases; J trimming: 9 bases; junction bases outside the gene matches: 5. Germline assignment: CDR1 SGDLS and CDR2 YYNGEE. The CDR3 spans 13 residues. The genes are TRBV9 and TRBJ1-3; 7 nucleotides line up with TRBD1. This sequence was found in an adult who was a healthcare worker with PCR-confirmed SARS-CoV-2 infection or an uninfected control (not recorded which). Sequencing used whole blood. The CDR3 is CASSVRQGGTIYF. CDR3 nucleotide sequence: TGTGCCAGCAGCGTCCGACAGGGAGGCACCATATATTTT.